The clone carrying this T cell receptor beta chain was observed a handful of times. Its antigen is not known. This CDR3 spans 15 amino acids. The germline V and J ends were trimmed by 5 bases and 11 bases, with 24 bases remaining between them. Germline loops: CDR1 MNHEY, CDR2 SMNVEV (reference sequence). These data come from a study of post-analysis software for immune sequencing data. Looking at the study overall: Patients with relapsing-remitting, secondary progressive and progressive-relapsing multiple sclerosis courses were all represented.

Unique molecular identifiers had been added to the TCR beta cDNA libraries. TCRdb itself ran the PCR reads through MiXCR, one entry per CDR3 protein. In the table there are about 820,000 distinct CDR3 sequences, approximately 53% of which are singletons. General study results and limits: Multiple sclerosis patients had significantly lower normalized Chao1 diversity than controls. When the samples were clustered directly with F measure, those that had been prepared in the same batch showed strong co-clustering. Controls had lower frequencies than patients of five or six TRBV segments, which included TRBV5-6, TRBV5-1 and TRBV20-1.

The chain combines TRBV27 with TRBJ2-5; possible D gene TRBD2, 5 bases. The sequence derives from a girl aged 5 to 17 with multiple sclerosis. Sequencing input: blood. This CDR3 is CASSLTKPGYNEQYF. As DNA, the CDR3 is TGTGCCAGCAGTCTTACTAAACCGGGATACAATGAGCAGTACTTC.